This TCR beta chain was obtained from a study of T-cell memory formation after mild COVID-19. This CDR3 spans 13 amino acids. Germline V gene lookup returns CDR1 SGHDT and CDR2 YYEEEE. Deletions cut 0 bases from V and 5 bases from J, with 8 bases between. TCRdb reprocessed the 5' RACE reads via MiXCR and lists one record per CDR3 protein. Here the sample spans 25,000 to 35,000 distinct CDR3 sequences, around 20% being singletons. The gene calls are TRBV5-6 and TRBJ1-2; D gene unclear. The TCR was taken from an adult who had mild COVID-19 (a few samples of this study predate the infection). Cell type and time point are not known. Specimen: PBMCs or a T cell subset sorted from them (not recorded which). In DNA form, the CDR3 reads TGTGCCAGCAGCTTGGGGATGGGGTATGGCTACACCTTC. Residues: CASSLGMGYGYTF.